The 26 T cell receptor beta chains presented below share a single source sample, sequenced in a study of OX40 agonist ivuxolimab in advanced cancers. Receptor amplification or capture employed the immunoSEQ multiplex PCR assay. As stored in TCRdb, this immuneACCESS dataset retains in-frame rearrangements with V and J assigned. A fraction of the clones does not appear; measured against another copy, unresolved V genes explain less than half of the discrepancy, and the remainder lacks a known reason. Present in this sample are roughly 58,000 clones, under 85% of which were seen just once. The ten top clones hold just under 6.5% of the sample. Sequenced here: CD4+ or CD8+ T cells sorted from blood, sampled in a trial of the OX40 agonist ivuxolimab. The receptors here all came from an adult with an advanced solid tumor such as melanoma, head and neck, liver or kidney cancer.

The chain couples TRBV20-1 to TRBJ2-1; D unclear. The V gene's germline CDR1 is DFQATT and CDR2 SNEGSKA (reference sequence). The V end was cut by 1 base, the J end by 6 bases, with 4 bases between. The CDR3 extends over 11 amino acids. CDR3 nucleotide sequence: TGCAGTGCTAGAGGGGTCAATGAGCAGTTCTTC. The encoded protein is CSARGVNEQFF.

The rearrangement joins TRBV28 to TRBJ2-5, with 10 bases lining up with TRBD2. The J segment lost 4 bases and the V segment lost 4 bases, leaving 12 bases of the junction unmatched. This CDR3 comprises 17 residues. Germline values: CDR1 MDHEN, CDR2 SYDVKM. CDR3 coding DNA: TGTGCCAGCAGTTCCCCCCCGAGCGGGAGGGCCGGAGAGACCCAGTACTTC. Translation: CASSSPPSGRAGETQYF.

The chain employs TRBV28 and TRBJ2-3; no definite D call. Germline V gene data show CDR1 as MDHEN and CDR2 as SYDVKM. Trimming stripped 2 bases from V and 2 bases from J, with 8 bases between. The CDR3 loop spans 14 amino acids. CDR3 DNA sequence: TGTGCCAGCAGTTTAGGGCAGGACACAGATACGCAGTATTTT. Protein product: CASSLGQDTDTQYF.

CDR3 residues: CASSLYRGDEQFF. CDR3 nucleotides: TGTGCCAGCAGCTTATACAGGGGAGATGAGCAGTTCTTC. The chain recombines TRBV7-9 with TRBJ2-1; 7 nucleotides match TRBD1. The CDR3 is 13 residues long. The germline V gene has CDR1 SEHNR and CDR2 FQNEAQ (reference sequence). J gave up 8 bases and V 2 bases, and 3 bases lay outside the gene matches.

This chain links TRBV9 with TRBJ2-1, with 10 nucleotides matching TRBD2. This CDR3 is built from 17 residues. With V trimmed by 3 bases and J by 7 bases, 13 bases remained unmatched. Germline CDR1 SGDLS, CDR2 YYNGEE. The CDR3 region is CASSERQAGGPLNEQFF. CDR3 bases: TGTGCCAGCAGCGAGAGACAAGCGGGAGGGCCGTTAAATGAGCAGTTCTTC.

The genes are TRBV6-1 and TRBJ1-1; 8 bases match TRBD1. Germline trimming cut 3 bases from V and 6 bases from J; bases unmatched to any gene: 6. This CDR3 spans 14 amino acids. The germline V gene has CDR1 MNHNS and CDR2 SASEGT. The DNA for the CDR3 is TGTGCCAGCAGTGAGCCGGGGACAGGCCCTGAAGCTTTCTTT. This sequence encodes CASSEPGTGPEAFF.

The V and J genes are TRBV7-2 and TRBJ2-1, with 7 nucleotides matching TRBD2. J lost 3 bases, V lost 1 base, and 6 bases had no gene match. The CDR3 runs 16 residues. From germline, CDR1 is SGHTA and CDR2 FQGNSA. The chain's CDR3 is CASSLGSGEVYNEQFF. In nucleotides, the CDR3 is TGTGCCAGCAGCTTAGGCAGCGGGGAGGTCTACAATGAGCAGTTCTTC.

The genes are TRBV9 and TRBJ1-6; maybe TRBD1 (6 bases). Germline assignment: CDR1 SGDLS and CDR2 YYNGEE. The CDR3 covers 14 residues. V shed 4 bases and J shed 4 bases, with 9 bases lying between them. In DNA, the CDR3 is TGTGCCAGCAGCTCCAGGGGTTATAATTCACCCCTCCACTTT. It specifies CASSSRGYNSPLHF. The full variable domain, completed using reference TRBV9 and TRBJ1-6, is DSGVTQTPKHLITATGQRVTLRCSPRSGDLSVYWYQQSLDQGLQFLIQYYNGEERAKGNILERFSAQQFPDLHSELNLSSLELGDSALYFCASSSRGYNSPLHFGNGTRLTVT.

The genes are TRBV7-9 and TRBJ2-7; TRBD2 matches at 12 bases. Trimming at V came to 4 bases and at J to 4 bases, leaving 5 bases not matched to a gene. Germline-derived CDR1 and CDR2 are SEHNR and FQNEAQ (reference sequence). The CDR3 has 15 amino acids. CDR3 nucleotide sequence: TGTGCCAGCAGCTCAACCGGGACTAGCGGGTACGAGCAGTACTTC. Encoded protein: CASSSTGTSGYEQYF. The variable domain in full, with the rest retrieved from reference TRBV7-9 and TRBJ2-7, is DTGVSQNPRHKITKRGQNVTFRCDPISEHNRLYWYRQTLGQGPEFLTYFQNEAQLEKSRLLSDRFSAERPKGSFSTLEIQRTEQGDSAMYLCASSSTGTSGYEQYFGPGTRLTVT.

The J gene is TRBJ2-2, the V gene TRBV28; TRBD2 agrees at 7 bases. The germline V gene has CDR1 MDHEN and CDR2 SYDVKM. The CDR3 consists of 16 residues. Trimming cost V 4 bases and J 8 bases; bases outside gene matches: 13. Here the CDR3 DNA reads TGTGCCAGCAGTTCATTTACCTCTTTTAGCGGGGGGGAGCTGTTTTTT. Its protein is CASSSFTSFSGGELFF. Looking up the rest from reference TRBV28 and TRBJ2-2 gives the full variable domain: DVKVTQSSRYLVKRTGEKVFLECVQDMDHENMFWYRQDPGLGLRLIYFSYDVKMKEKGDIPEGYSVSREKKERFSLILESASTNQTSMYLCASSSFTSFSGGELFFGEGSRLTVL.

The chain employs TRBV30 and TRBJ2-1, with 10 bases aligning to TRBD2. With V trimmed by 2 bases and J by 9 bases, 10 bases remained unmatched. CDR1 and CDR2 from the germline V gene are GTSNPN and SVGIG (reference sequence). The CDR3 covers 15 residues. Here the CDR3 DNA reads TGTGCCTGGAGTTGGGCTAGCGGGGGTACGGGTGAGCAGTTCTTC. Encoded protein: CAWSWASGGTGEQFF.

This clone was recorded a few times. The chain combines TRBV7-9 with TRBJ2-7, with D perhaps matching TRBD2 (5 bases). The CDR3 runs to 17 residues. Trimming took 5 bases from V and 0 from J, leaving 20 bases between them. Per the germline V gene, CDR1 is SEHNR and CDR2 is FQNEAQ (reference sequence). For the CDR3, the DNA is TGTGCCAGCAGCCCCCCGCCCAGGAGGCAGAGCTCCTACGAGCAGTACTTC. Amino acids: CASSPPPRRQSSYEQYF.

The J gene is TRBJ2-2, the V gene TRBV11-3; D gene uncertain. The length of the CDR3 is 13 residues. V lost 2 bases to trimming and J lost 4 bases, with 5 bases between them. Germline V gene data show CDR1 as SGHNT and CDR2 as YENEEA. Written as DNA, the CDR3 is TGTGCCAGCAGCTTATACGGCACCGGGGAGCTGTTTTTT. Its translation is CASSLYGTGELFF.

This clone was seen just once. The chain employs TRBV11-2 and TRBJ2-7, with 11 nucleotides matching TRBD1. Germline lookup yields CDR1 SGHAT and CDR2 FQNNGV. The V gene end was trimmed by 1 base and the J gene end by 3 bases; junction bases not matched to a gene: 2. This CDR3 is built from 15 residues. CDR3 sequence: CASSLGGTGGYEQYF. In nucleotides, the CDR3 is TGTGCCAGCAGCTTAGGGGGGACAGGGGGCTACGAGCAGTACTTC.

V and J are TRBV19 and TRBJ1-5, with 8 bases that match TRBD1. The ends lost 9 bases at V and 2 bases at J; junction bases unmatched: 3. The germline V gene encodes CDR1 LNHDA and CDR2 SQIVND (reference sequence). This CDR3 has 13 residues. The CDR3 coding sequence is TGTGCCAGCGGGGGACAGGGCAATCAGCCCCAGCATTTT. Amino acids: CASGGQGNQPQHF. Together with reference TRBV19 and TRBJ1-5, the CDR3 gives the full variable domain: DGGITQSPKYLFRKEGQNVTLSCEQNLNHDAMYWYRQDPGQGLRLIYYSQIVNDFQKGDIAEGYSVSREKKESFPLTVTSAQKNPTAFYLCASGGQGNQPQHFGDGTRLSIL.

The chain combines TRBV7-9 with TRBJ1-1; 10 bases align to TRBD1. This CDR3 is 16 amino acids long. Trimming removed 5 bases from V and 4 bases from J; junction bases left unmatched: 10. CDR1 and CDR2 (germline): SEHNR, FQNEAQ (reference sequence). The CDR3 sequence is CASSPGTGARGTEAFF. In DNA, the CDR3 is TGTGCCAGCAGCCCCGGGACAGGGGCGCGGGGCACTGAAGCTTTCTTT.

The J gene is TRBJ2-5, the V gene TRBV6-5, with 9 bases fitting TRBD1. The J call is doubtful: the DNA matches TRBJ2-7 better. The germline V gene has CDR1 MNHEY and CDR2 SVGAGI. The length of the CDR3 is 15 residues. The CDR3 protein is CASSYRDREGREQYF. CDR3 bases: TGTGCCAGCAGTTACCGGGACAGGGAGGGGCGCGAGCAGTACTTC.

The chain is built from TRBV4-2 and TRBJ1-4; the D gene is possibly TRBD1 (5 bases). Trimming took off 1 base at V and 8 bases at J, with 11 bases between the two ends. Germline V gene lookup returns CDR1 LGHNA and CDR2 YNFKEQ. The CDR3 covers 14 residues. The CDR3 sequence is CASSQAGKGEKLFF. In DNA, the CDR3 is TGTGCCAGCAGCCAAGCCGGAAAGGGGGAAAAACTGTTTTTT.

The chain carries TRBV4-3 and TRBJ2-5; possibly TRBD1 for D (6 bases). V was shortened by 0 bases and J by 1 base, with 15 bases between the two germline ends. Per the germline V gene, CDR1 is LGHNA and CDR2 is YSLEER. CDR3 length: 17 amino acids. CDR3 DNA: TGCGCCAGCAGCCAAGATCGGTGGGACAATCCCCAAGAGACCCAGTACTTC. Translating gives CASSQDRWDNPQETQYF.

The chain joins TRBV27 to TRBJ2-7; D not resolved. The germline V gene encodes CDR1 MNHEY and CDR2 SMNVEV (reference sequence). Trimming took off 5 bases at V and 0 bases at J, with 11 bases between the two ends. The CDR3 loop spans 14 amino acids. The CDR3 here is CASSRARISYEQYF. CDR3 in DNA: TGTGCCAGCAGTCGAGCCAGAATCTCCTACGAGCAGTACTTC.

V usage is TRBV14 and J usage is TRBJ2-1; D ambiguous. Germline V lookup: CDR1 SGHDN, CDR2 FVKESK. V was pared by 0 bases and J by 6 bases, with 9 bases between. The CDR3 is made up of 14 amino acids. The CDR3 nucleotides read TGTGCCAGCAGCCAAGAGATACAGCTCAATGAGCAGTTCTTC. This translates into CASSQEIQLNEQFF. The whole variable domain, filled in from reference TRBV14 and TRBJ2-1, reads EAGVTQFPSHSVIEKGQTVTLRCDPISGHDNLYWYRRVMGKEIKFLLHFVKESKQDESGMPNNRFLAERTGGTYSTLKVQPAELEDSGVYFCASSQEIQLNEQFFGPGTRLTVL.

CDR3 in amino acids: CASRIQQGEAFF. DNA for the CDR3: TGTGCCAGCAGGATCCAGCAGGGTGAAGCTTTCTTT. This chain joins TRBV11-2 and TRBJ1-1; the D gene is possibly TRBD1 (5 bases). In germline, CDR1 is SGHAT, CDR2 FQNNGV. The CDR3 runs 12 residues. The V end lost 6 bases, the J end lost 7 bases, and 12 bases lay between the germline ends.

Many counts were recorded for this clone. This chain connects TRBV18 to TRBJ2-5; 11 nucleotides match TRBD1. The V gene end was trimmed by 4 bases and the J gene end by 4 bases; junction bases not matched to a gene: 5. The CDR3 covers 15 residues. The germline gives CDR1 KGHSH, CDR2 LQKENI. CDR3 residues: CASSLTGQGGETQYF. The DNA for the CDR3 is TGTGCCAGCTCACTCACGGGACAGGGGGGAGAGACCCAGTACTTC.

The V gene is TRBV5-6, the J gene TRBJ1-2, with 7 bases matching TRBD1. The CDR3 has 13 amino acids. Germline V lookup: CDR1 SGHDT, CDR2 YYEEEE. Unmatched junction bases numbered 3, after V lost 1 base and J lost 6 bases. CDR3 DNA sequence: TGTGCCAGCAGCTTGCGCCAGGGGGATGGCTACACCTTC. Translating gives CASSLRQGDGYTF.

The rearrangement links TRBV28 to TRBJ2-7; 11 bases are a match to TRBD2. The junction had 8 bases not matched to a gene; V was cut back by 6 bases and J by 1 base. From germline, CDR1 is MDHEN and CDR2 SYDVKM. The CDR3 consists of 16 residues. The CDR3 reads CASRRGGTSGSYEQYF. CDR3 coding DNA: TGTGCCAGCAGGCGAGGCGGGACTAGCGGTTCCTACGAGCAGTACTTC.

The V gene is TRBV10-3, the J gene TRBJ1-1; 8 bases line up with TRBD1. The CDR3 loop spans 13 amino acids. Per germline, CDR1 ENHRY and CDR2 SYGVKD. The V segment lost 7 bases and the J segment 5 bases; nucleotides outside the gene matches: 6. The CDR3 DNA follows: TGTGCCATCAAACAGGGGGTAGGGACTGAAGCTTTCTTT. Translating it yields CAIKQGVGTEAFF.